Following are 11 T cell receptor beta chains from one sample sequenced in a study of CD8 T cells in ankylosing spondylitis. Study observations and caveats: What appeared characteristic of ankylosing spondylitis blood was a TCR beta motif of eight highly homologous variants.

These receptors lack a known antigen. TCRdb reprocessed the 5' RACE reads via MiXCR and lists one record per CDR3 protein. The sample has some 330,000 distinct CDR3 sequences, approximately 8% seen once. Source material: blood, either unsorted or a sorted T cell fraction (not recorded which). These receptors came from a male donor with ankylosing spondylitis.

This clonotype was seen repeatedly, ten times or more. The rearrangement uses TRBV20-1 and TRBJ2-1; D is perhaps TRBD2 (5 bases). This CDR3 is built from 16 residues. V dropped 0 bases and J dropped 7 bases, with 19 bases sitting between them. Germline CDR1 and CDR2: DFQATT and SNEGSKA (reference sequence). This chain's CDR3 is CSARDLVRGSGNEQFF. CDR3 nucleotide sequence: TGCAGTGCTAGAGATCTGGTTCGTGGGAGCGGAAATGAGCAGTTCTTC.

This clonotype was seen at least ten times. The genes are TRBV20-1 and TRBJ2-7; D not certain. Germline V CDR1 and CDR2: DFQATT, SNEGSKA (reference sequence). CDR3 length equals 15 residues. The V gene lost 0 bases and the J gene lost 4 bases, with 16 bases spanning the gap. The CDR3 reads CSARDGNSGLYEQYF. CDR3 DNA: TGCAGTGCTAGAGATGGGAACTCAGGATTATACGAGCAGTACTTC.

This chain uses TRBV18 with TRBJ2-3, with D perhaps matching TRBD2 (5 bases). CDR1 KGHSH and CDR2 LQKENI come from the germline V gene. Trimming pared 4 bases from V and 5 bases from J, leaving 31 bases between. The CDR3 loop spans 20 amino acids. DNA of the CDR3: TGTGCCAGCTCACAGTCTGGTGGAAGCGCCGGAGGACTGGGAGTAGATACGCAGTATTTT. Residues: CASSQSGGSAGGLGVDTQYF.

This clonotype appeared many times. The chain joins TRBV27 to TRBJ2-3, with a tentative D call TRBD2 (5 bases). This CDR3 contains 16 residues. CDR1 is MNHEY and CDR2 is SMNVEV in the germline V gene (reference sequence). V was trimmed by 2 bases and J by 6 bases, leaving 18 bases between them. CDR3 nucleotides: TGTGCCAGCAGTTTAACAAGGGCCGCTACTAGGGATACGCAGTATTTT. It yields the protein CASSLTRAATRDTQYF.

The chain recombines TRBV5-5 with TRBJ2-1, with 10 bases lining up with TRBD2. V was pared by 3 bases and J by 0 bases, with 9 bases of the junction left unmatched. Germline CDR1 and CDR2: SGHKS and YYEKEE (reference sequence). CDR3 size: 18 residues. CDR3 amino acids: CASSSLAGGPLSYNEQFF. The DNA of the CDR3 is TGTGCCAGCAGCTCCTTAGCGGGAGGCCCCCTCTCCTACAATGAGCAGTTCTTC.

This chain joins TRBV7-9 and TRBJ2-7, with a possible D match to TRBD2 (6 bases). The CDR3 contains 15 residues. Trimming took 4 bases from V and 0 from J, leaving 13 bases between them. The germline V gene encodes CDR1 SEHNR and CDR2 FQNEAQ (reference sequence). In nucleotides, the CDR3 is TGTGCCAGCAGCTCCTACCGGGACTTCTCCTACGAGCAGTACTTC. Its protein is CASSSYRDFSYEQYF.

In its sample, this clonotype was seen once. The chain recombines TRBV29-1 with TRBJ1-5, with D perhaps matching TRBD1 (6 bases). The V and J ends lost 5 bases and 6 bases respectively, with 17 bases between them. This CDR3 spans 14 amino acids. Germline V gene sequence: CDR1 SQVTM, CDR2 ANQGSEA. The chain's CDR3 is CSVIGQRGGQPQHF. The DNA of the CDR3 is TGCAGCGTTATCGGACAGAGGGGAGGTCAGCCCCAGCATTTT.

J is TRBJ2-3 and V is TRBV10-3; D could derive from TRBD1 or TRBD2 (5 bases each). Trimming removed 4 bases at V and 0 bases at J, with 17 bases between. This CDR3 has 17 residues. CDR1 and CDR2 (germline): ENHRY, SYGVKD. The DNA for the CDR3 is TGTGCCATCAGTGTCGGGGTCGGGGACCCTAGCACAGATACGCAGTATTTT. Amino acids: CAISVGVGDPSTDTQYF.

This clonotype was seen many times. J is TRBJ1-1 and V is TRBV5-1; the D is unclear. V shed 0 bases and J shed 5 bases, with 23 bases lying between them. The CDR3 totals 18 residues. Germline V gene data show CDR1 as SGHRS and CDR2 as YFSETQ. In DNA form, the CDR3 reads TGCGCCAGCAGCTTGGACGGGAGAGGGAGGGTAACAAGAACTGAAGCTTTCTTT. It is translated as CASSLDGRGRVTRTEAFF.

The table lists this clonotype with many counts. The chain uses TRBV12-3 or TRBV12-4 and TRBJ2-1; D might be TRBD2 (7 bases). The CDR3 covers 15 residues. The V and J ends lost 1 base and 7 bases respectively, with 14 bases between them. CDR3 residues: CASSLGTGRGNEQFF. The DNA of the CDR3 is TGTGCCAGCAGTTTAGGGACGGGGAGGGGGAATGAGCAGTTCTTC.

The J gene is TRBJ2-2, the V gene TRBV25-1; D not resolved. The germline V gene encodes CDR1 MGHDK and CDR2 SYGVNS. CDR3 length: 13 amino acids. V was cut by 4 bases and J by 9 bases, with 12 bases left in between. In DNA, the CDR3 is TGTGCCAGCAGTGGACCCCCCGTAAGGGAGCTGTTTTTT. Protein sequence: CASSGPPVRELFF.